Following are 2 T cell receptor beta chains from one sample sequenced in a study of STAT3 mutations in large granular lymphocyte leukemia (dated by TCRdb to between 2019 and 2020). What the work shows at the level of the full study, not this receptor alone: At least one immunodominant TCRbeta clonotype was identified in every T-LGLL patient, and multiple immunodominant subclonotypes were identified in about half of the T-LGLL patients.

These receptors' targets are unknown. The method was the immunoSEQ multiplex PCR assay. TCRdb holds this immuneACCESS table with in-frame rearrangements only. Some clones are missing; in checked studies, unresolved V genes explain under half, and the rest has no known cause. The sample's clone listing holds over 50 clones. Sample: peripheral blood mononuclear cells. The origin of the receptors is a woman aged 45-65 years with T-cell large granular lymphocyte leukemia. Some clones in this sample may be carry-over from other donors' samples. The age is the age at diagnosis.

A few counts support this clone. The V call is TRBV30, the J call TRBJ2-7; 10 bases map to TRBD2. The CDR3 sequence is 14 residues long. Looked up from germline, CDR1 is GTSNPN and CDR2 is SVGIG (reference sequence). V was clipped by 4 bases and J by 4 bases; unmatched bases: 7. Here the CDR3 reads CAWTRGTSVYEQYF. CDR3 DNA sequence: TGTGCCTGGACCCGAGGGACTAGCGTTTACGAGCAGTACTTC.

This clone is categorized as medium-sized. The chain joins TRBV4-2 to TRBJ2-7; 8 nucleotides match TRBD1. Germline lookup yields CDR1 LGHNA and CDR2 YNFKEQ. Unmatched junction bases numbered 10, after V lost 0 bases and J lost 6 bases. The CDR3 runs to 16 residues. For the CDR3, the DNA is TGTGCCAGCAGCCAAGATGGGGGACAGGTGGGTCTCGAGCAGTACTTC. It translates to CASSQDGGQVGLEQYF.